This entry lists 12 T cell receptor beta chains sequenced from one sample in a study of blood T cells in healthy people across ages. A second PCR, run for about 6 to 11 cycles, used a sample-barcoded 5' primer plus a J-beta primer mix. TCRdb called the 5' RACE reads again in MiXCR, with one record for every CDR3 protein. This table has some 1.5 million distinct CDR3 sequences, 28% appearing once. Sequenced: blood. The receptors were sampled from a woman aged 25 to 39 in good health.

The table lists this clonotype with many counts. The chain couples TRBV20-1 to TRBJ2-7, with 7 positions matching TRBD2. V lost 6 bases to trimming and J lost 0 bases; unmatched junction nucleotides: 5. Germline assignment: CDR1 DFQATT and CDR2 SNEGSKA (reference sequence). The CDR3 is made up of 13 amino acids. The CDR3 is CSADRTSSYEQYF. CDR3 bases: TGCAGTGCGGATCGGACTAGCTCCTACGAGCAGTACTTC.

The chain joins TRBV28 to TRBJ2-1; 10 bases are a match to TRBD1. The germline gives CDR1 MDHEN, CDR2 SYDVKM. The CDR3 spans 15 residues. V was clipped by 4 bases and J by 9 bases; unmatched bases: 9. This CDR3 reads CASSSPGQGMGEQFF. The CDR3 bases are TGTGCCAGCAGTTCTCCGGGACAGGGGATGGGTGAGCAGTTCTTC.

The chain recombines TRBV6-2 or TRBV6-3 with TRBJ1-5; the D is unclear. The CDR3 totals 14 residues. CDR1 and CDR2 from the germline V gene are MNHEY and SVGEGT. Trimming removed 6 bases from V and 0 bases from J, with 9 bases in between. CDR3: CASSSYSSNQPQHF. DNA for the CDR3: TGTGCCAGCAGCTCTTACAGTAGCAATCAGCCCCAGCATTTT.

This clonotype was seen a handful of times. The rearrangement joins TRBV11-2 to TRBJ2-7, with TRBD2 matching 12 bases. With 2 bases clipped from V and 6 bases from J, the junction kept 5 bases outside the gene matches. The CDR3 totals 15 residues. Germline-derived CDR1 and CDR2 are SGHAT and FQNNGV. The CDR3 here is CASSLQLAGGGEQYF. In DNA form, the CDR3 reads TGTGCCAGCAGCTTACAACTAGCGGGGGGCGGCGAGCAGTACTTC.

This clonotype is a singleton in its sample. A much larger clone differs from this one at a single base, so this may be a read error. CDR3 DNA sequence: TGTGCCAGCAACGCAGGGACGAACACTGAAGCTTTCTTT. Encoded protein: CASNAGTNTEAFF. V usage is TRBV7-9 and J usage is TRBJ1-1, with D possibly matching TRBD1 (5 bases). The length of the CDR3 is 13 residues. Germline lookup yields CDR1 SEHNR and CDR2 FQNEAQ (reference sequence). Trimming pared 7 bases from V and 1 base from J, leaving 10 bases between.

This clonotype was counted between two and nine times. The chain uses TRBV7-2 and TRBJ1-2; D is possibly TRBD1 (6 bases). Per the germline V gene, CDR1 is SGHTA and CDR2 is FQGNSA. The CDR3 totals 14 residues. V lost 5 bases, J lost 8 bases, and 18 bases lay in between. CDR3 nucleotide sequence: TGTGCCAGCAGCCCATCGTGGGGGGCGCTGGGCTACACCTTC. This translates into CASSPSWGALGYTF.

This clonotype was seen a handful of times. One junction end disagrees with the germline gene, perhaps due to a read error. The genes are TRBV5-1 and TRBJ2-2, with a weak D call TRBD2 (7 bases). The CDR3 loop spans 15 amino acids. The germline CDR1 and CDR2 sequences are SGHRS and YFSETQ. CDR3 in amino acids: CASSLQGGDTGELFF. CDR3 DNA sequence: TGTGCCAGCAGCCTACAGGGAGGGGACACCGGGGAGCTGTTTTTT.

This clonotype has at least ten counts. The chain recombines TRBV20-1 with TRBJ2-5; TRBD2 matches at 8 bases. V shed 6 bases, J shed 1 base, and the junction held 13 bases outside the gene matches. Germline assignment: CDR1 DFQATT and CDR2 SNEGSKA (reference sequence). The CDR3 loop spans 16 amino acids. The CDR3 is CSAPMLAGPTQETQYF. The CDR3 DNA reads TGCAGTGCCCCAATGTTAGCGGGGCCCACCCAAGAGACCCAGTACTTC.

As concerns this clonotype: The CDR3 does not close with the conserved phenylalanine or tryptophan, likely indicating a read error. The CDR3 DNA sequence: TGCGCCAGCAGTGAGGATCCTAGCACAGATACGCAGTATATT. Protein: CASSEDPSTDTQYI. The V gene is TRBV10-1, the J gene TRBJ2-3; D not certain. V lost 2 bases, J lost 0 bases, and 6 bases lay in between. The CDR3 consists of 14 residues. The V gene's germline CDR1 is WNHNN and CDR2 SYGVQD (reference sequence).

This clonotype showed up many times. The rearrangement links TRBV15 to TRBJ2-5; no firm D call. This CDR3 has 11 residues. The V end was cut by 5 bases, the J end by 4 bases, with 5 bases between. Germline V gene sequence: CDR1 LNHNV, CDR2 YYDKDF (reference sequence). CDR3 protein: CATSPGETQYF. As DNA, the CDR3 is TGTGCCACCAGCCCCGGAGAGACCCAGTACTTC.

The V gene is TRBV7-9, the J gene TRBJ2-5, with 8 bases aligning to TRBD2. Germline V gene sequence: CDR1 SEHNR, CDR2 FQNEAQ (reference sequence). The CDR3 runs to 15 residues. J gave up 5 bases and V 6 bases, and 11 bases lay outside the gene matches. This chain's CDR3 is CASRLVAGPRETQYF. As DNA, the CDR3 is TGTGCCAGCAGACTTGTAGCGGGGCCTCGGGAGACCCAGTACTTC.

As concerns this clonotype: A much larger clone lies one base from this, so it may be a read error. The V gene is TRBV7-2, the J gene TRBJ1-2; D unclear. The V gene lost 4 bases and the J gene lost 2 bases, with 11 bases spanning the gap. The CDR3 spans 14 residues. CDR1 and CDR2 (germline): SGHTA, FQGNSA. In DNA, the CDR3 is TGTGCCAGCAGCTGGCTAAGGACGAACTATGGCTACACCTTC. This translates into CASSWLRTNYGYTF.